This T cell receptor (beta chain) was documented in a study of blood T cell repertoires in COVID-19. Across the study: The United States, Italy and Spain were the sources of the acute and convalescent COVID-19 samples. PBMCs, B-cell-depleted T cells, or T cells provided the cDNA or gDNA that made up the material.

The CDR3 length is 12 residues. Deletions cut 8 bases from V and 3 bases from J, with 9 bases between. Looked up from germline, CDR1 is MNHEY and CDR2 is SVGAGI. Per the study methods: Reference gene primer amplification gave nucleated cell count estimates. Repertoires were generated with immunoSEQ multiplex PCR, while TCRdb's copy carries only in-frame clones and drops some. Clone size and the V and J calls come from that table; the DNA yielded D and trimming. The sample carries 250,000 to 300,000 clones, 80% to 90% recorded once. Sequencing used peripheral blood. The rearrangement links TRBV6-5 to TRBJ2-3; D is possibly TRBD2 (6 bases). This TCR came from a woman in her 70s with COVID-19, enrolled during active disease. The CDR3 loop reads CASYGSTDTQYF. The CDR3 DNA sequence: TGTGCCAGCTACGGGAGTACAGATACGCAGTATTTT.